The T cell receptor beta chain described here comes from a study of CD8 T cells in Susac syndrome. Study summary: Treatment status at blood draw for the Susac syndrome patients was therapy-naive, corticosteroids, or intravenous immunoglobulin alone.

From blood CD8+ and CD4+ T cells, the TCR beta chain was sequenced. The germline CDR1 and CDR2 sequences are SQVTM and ANQGSEA. V was cut by 4 bases and J by 3 bases, with 12 bases left in between. The CDR3 runs to 13 residues. After extraction with the RNeasy kit, roughly 0.45 to 1 ug of the RNA was reverse transcribed using random hexamers. In TCRdb, the immunoSEQ multiplex PCR reads were re-called with MiXCR into one record per CDR3 protein. The data hold some 200,000 distinct CDR3 sequences, with approximately 95% observed a single time. This clonotype was obtained from a human donor with Susac syndrome. The gene calls are TRBV29-1 and TRBJ1-1; D remains ambiguous. The specimen was CD4+ T cells from PBMCs. The CDR3 loop reads CSVGIGRDTEAFF. The CDR3 DNA is TGCAGCGTTGGTATCGGGCGCGACACTGAAGCTTTCTTT.